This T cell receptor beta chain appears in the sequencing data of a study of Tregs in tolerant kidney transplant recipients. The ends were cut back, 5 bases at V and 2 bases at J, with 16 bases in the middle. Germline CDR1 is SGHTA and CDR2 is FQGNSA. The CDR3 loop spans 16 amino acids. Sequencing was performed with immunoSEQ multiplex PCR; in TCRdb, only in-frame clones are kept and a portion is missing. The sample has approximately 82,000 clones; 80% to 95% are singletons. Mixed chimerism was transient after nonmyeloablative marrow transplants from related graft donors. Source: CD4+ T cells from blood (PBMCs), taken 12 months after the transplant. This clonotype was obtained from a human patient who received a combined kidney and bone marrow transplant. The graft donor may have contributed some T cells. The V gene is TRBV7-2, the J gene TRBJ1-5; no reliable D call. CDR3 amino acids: CASSPAGIRGNQPQHF. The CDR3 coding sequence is TGTGCCAGCAGCCCAGCGGGGATACGAGGCAATCAGCCCCAGCATTTT.